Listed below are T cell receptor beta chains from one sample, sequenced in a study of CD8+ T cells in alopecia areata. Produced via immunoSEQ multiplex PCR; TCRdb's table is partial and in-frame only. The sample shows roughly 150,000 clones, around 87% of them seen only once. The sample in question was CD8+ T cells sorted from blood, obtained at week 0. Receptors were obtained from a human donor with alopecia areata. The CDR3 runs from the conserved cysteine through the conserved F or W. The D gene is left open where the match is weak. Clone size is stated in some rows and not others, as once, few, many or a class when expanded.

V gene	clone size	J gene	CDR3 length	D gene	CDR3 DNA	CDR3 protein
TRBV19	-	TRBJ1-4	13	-	TGTGCCAGTAGTATCCGGGTCGGTGAAAAACTGTTTTTT	CASSIRVGEKLFF
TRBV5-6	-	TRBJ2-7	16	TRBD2	TGTGCCAGCAAAAGCAGCGGGAGGAGGAGCTCCTACGAGCAGTACTTC	CASKSSGRRSSYEQYF
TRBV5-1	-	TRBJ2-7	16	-	TGCGCCAGCAGCTCCAGTTACGGGACTGCCCCGTACGAGCAGTACTTC	CASSSSYGTAPYEQYF
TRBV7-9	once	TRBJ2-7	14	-	TGTGCCAGCAGCTTTCCGGGACATTCCTACGAGCAGTACTTC	CASSFPGHSYEQYF
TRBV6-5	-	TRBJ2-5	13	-	TGTGCCAGCAGTTACTGGGCAGGAGAGACCCAGTACTTC	CASSYWAGETQYF
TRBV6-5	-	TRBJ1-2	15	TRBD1	TGTGCCAGCAGTTACTCCCTACAGGGGCTGGATGGCTACACCTTC	CASSYSLQGLDGYTF
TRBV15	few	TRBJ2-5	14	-	TGTGCCACCAGCAGAGATGGGCAACAAGAGACCCAGTACTTC	CATSRDGQQETQYF
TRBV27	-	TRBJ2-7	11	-	TGTGCCAGCAGGGGCGGCGGCGAGCAGTACTTC	CASRGGGEQYF
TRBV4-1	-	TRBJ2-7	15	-	TGCGCCAGCAGCCAGCGCCGGGAGATCTCCTACGAGCAGTACTTC	CASSQRREISYEQYF
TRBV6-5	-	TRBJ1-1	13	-	TGTGCCAGCAGTTACACAGGGAACACTGAAGCTTTCTTT	CASSYTGNTEAFF
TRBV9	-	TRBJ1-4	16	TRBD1	TGTGCCAGCAACCCGGGACAGGGGTTGCCCAATGAAAAACTGTTTTTT	CASNPGQGLPNEKLFF
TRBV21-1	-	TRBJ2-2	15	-	TGTGCCAGCAGTCCCAGGGCTCGAAACACCGGGGAGCTGTTTTTT	CASSPRARNTGELFF
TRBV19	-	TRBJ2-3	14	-	TGTGCCAGTAGTATAGAAGGGTCGGGCGATACGCAGTATTTT	CASSIEGSGDTQYF
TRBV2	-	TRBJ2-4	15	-	TGTGCCAGCAGTGAAACAGGAGATTCCAAAAACATTCAGTACTTC	CASSETGDSKNIQYF
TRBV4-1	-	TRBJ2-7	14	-	TGCGCCAGCAGCCAAGATCCTGGGACCCCAGAGGAGTACTTC	CASSQDPGTPEEYF
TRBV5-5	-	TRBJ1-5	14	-	TGTGCCAGCAGCTTAGGGACCTTCGGTCAGCCCCAGCATTTT	CASSLGTFGQPQHF
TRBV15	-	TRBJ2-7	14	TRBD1	TGTGCCACCAGATCCACAGGGGGATCCTACGAGCAGTACTTC	CATRSTGGSYEQYF
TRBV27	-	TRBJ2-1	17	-	TGTGCCAGCAGTTTATTCACCGGGACCTTCTCCTACAATGAGCAGTTCTTC	CASSLFTGTFSYNEQFF
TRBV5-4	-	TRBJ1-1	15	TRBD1	TGTGCCAGCAGCGGGGACAGGGCCCTGGACACTGAAGCTTTCTTT	CASSGDRALDTEAFF
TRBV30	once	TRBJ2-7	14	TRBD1	TGTGCCTGGAGCATGGGACAGGGGAACTACGAGCAGTACTTC	CAWSMGQGNYEQYF
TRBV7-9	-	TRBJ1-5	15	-	TGTGCCAGCAGCCCGGCGGGGCATAGCAATCAGCCCCAGCATTTT	CASSPAGHSNQPQHF
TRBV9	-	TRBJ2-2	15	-	TGTGCCAGCAGCGCGCGACTGACGAACACCGGGGAGCTGTTTTTT	CASSARLTNTGELFF
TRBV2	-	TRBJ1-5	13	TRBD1	TGTGCCAGTAAGACAGGGATCAATCAGCCCCAGCATTTT	CASKTGINQPQHF
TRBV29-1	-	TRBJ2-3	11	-	TGCAGCGCCGATACCGGAGATACGCAGTATTTT	CSADTGDTQYF
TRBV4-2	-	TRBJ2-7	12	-	TGTGCCAGCAGCCAAGGGCCGGGAGAGCAGTACTTC	CASSQGPGEQYF
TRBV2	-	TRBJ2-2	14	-	TGTGCCAGCACCGGGACTGAGAACACCGGGGAGCTGTTTTTT	CASTGTENTGELFF
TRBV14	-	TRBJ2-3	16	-	TGTGCCAGCAGCCTACGTGACTGGGAAATCACAGATACGCAGTATTTT	CASSLRDWEITDTQYF
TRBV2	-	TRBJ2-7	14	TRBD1	TGTGCCAGCACGGGGACAGGGAGCTCCTACGAGCAGTACTTC	CASTGTGSSYEQYF
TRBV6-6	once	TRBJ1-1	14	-	TGTGCCAGCAGTTACGGGGACACGGTCACTGAAGCTTTCTTT	CASSYGDTVTEAFF
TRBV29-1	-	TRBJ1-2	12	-	TGCAGCGTTGAGGACAGCCGATATGGCTACACCTTC	CSVEDSRYGYTF
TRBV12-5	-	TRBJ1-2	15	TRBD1	TGTGCTAGTGGCCCCACCGGGACAGGGGGACCTGGCTACACCTTC	CASGPTGTGGPGYTF
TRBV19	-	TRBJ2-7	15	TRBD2	TGTGCCAGTAGTACCGCAGCGGGGCCCTCCTACGAGCAGTACTTC	CASSTAAGPSYEQYF
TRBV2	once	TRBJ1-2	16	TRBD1	TGTGCCAGCCCAACGGGACAGGGCGCCCCGGGGTATGGCTACACCTTC	CASPTGQGAPGYGYTF
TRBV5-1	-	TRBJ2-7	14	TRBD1	TGCGCCAGCAGCTCCGGGACAGGAGCCTACGAGCAGTACTTC	CASSSGTGAYEQYF
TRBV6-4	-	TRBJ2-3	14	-	TGTGCCAGCAGTGACTTCCAGGGAGCAGATACGCAGTATTTT	CASSDFQGADTQYF
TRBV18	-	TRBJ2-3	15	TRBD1	TGTGCCAGCTCACCTACAGGGGGCATCGCAGATACGCAGTATTTT	CASSPTGGIADTQYF
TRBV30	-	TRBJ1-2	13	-	TGTGCCTGGAGTGTAATTGGGGCTGGTGGCTACACCTTC	CAWSVIGAGGYTF
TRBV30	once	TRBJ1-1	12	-	TGTGCCTGGAGGTCGGCTAACACTGAAGCTTTCTTT	CAWRSANTEAFF
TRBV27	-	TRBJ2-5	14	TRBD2	TGTGCCAGCAGTTCATCCTGGGGGGGAGAGACCCAGTACTTC	CASSSSWGGETQYF
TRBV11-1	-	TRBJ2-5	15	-	TGTGCCAGCAGGGCCTCCGGGACCAGCCAAGAGACCCAGTACTTC	CASRASGTSQETQYF
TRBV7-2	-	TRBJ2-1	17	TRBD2	TGTGCCAGCAGCCCTCTAGCGGGAGCCCAATCCTACAATGAGCAGTTCTTC	CASSPLAGAQSYNEQFF
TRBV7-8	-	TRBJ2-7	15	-	TGTGCCAGCAGCCCCCTGACTATGAGCTCCTACGAGCAGTACTTC	CASSPLTMSSYEQYF
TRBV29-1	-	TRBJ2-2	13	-	TGCAGCGTTGAACAGGGAGACACCGGGGAGCTGTTTTTT	CSVEQGDTGELFF
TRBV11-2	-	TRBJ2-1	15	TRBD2	TGTGCCAGCAGCTTAGGGATAGCGGGAGGCAATGAGCAGTTCTTC	CASSLGIAGGNEQFF
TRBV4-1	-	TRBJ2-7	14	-	TGCGCCAGCAGCCAAGTGGCGGATACCTACGAGCAGTACTTC	CASSQVADTYEQYF